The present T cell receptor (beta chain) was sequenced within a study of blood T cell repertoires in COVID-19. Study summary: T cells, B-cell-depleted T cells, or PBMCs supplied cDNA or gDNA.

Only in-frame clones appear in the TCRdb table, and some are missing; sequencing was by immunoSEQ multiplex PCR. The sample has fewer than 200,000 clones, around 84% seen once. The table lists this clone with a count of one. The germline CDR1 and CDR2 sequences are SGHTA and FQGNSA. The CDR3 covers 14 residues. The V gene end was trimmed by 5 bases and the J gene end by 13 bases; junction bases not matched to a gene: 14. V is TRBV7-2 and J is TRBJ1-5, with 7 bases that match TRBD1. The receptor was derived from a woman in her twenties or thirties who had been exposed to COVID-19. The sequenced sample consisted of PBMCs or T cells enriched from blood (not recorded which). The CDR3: CASSARQGMLSQHF. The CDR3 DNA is TGTGCCAGCAGCGCCCGACAGGGCATGCTCTCTCAGCATTTT.